The T cell receptor beta chain under discussion was sequenced for a study of molecular identifiers for immune sequencing clone quantification. Trimming removed 5 bases from V and 4 bases from J; junction bases left unmatched: 11. This CDR3 is built from 15 residues. In germline, CDR1 is MNHEY, CDR2 SVGAGI. Each CDR3 protein is one row after TCRdb ran MiXCR on the PCR reads. The data contain approximately 680,000 distinct CDR3 sequences, less than 30% of them seen just once; the ten biggest clones take up about 0.8%. This clonotype was seen at least ten times. The rearrangement uses TRBV6-5 and TRBJ2-7; TRBD2 aligns across 7 bases. Sequenced: naive CD8+ T cells from blood, with Jurkat cell RNA spiked in. Described subset: FACS-sorted CD8+CD4-CCR7+CD45RA+ naive T cells. This receptor was taken from a human donor in good health. Some libraries in this study had Jurkat cell RNA spiked in. Written as DNA, the CDR3 is TGTGCCAGCAGTCCCGTCGAAGGGGAGGGATACGAGCAGTACTTC. Amino acids: CASSPVEGEGYEQYF.